This TCR beta chain was retrieved from a study of CD8+CD57+ T cells in acquired aplastic anemia. In patients chosen for sequencing, flow cytometry had shown CD8+CD57+ cell expansion. Severe acquired aplastic anemia was present in all patients. The study sampled blood from patients who had received no therapy. Genomic DNA served as template for TCR beta VDJ and CDR3 profiling. TCRdb passed the reads through MiXCR, listing each CDR3 protein once. The sample comprises about 160,000 distinct CDR3 sequences, around 48% of which are singletons, and 2.5% to 3% rests with the top ten. In regard to this clonotype: Germline is not matched at one junction end, which may reflect a read error.

Germline CDR1 reads ENHRY; CDR2 reads SYGVKD. The CDR3 consists of 15 residues. Sequencing was done on a sample of sorted CD4+, CD8+, or CD8+CD57+ T cells (not recorded which) from PBMCs. This sequence was found in a human donor with aplastic anemia. The chain combines TRBV10-3 with TRBJ2-5, with D perhaps matching TRBD2 (6 bases). CDR3 in amino acids: CAISELAGTKGTQHF. Written as DNA, the CDR3 is TGTGCCATCAGTGAGCTCGCGGGGACGAAAGGGACCCAGCACTTC.